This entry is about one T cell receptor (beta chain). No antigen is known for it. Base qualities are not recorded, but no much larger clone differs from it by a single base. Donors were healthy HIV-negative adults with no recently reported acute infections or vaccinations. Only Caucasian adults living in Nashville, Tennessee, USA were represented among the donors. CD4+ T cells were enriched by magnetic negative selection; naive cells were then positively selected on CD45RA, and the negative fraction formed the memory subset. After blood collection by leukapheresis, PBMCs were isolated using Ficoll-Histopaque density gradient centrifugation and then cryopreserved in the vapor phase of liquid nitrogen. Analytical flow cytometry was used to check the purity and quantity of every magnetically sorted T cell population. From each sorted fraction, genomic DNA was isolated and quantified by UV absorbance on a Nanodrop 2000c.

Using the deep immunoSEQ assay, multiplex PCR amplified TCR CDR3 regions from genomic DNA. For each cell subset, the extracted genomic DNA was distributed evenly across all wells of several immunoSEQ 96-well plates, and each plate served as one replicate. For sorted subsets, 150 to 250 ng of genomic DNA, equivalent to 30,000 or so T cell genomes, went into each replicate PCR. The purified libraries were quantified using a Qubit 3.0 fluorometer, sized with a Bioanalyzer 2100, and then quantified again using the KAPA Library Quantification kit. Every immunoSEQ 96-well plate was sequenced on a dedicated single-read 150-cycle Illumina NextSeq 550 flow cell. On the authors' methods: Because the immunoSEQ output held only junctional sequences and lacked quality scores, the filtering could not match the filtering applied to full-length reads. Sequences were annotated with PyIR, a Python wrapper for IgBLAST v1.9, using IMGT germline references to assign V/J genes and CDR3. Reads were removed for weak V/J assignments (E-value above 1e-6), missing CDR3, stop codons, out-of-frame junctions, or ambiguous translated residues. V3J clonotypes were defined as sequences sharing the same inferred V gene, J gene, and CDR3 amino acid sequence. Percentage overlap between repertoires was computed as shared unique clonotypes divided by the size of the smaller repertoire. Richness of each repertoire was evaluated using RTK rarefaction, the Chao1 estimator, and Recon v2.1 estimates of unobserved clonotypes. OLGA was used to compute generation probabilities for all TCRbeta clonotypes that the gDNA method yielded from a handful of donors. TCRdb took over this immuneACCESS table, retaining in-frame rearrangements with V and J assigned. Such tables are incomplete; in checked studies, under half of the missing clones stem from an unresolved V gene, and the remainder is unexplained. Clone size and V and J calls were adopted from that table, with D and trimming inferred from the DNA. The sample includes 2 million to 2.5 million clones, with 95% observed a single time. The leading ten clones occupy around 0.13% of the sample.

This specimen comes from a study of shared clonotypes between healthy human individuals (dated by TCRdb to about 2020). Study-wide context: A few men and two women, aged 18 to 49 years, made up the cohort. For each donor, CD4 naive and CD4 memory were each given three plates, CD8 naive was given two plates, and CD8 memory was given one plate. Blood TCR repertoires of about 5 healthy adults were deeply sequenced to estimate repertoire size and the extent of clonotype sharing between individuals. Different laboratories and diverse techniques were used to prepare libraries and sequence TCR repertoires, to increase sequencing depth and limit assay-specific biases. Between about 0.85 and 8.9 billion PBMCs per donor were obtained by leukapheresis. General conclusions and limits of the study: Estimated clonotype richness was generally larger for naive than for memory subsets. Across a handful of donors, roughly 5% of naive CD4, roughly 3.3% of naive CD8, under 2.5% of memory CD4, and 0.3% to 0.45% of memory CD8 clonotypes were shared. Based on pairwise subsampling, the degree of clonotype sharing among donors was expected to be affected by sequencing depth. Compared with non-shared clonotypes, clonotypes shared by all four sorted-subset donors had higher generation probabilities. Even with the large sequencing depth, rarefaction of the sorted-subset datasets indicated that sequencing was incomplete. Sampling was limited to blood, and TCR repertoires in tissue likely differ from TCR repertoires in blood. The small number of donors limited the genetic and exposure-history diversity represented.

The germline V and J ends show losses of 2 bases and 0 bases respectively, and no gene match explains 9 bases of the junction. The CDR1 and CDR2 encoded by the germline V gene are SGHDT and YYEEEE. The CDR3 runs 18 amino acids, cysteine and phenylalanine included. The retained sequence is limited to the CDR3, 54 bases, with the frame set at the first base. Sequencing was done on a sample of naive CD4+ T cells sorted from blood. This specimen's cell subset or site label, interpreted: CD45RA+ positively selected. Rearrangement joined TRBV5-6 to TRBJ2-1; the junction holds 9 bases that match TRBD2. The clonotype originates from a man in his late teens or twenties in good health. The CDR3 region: CASSFRASGIRSYNEQFF. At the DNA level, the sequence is TGTGCCAGCAGCTTCCGGGCTAGCGGGATCCGCTCCTACAATGAGCAGTTCTTC. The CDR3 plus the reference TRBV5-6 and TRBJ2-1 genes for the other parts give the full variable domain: DAGVTQSPTHLIKTRGQQVTLRCSPKSGHDTVSWYQQALGQGPQFIFQYYEEEERQRGNFPDRFSGHQFPNYSSELNVNALLLGDSALYLCASSFRASGIRSYNEQFFGPGTRLTVL.